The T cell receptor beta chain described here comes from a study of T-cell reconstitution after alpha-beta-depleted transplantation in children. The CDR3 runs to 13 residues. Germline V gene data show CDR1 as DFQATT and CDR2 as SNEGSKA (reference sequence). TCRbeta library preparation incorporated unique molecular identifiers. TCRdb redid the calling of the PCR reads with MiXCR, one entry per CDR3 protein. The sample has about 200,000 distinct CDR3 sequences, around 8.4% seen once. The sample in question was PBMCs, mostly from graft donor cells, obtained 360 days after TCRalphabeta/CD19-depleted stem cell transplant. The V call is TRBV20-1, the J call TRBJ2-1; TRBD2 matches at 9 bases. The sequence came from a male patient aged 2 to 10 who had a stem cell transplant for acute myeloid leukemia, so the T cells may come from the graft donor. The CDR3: CRAMTSGYNEQFF. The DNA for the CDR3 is TGCAGAGCCATGACTAGCGGTTACAATGAGCAGTTCTTC.